This TCR beta chain stems from a study of blood T cell repertoires in COVID-19 (dated by TCRdb to the early 2020s). About the study as a whole: Samples from collaborators originated in the United States, Italy and Spain and spanned both the acute and convalescent phases of COVID-19. A de-identified subject ID, COVID-19 status, age in years and sex were almost always included in the sample metadata. The material from the prospective study consisted of cDNA or gDNA derived from T cells, B-cell-depleted T cells, or PBMCs. Deeply sampled blood TCRbeta repertoires from subjects exposed to, actively infected with, or recovered from COVID-19 were included in the dataset. A freely available public database, intended as a resource for researchers studying the immune response to SARS-CoV-2, is where the repertoires were released. Where available, HLA class I and class II types were taken from metadata supplied by the sample provider and were not determined by assay-based typing. Samples came from the ongoing ImmuneRACE study (first 160 participants) plus 1,254 subjects from 6 global collaborators.

Broader findings and caveats from the paper: The amount of clinical and demographic metadata varied by source and participant and was provided uncurated.

At one collaborating source in Seattle, patients were enrolled during active infection and were followed longitudinally through the course of disease. Each collaborating institution followed its own protocols to collect whole blood in K2EDTA tubes. For TCRbeta analysis, collaborators shipped samples as frozen whole blood, isolated PBMCs, or DNA extracted from either of those sample types. This clone was picked up one time. This receptor's antigen is unknown. Base qualities are not provided; no much larger clone lies one nucleotide away. TCRbeta CDR3 regions were amplified from genomic DNA by means of the immunoSEQ Assay, a bias-controlled multiplex PCR. Per the authors' processing: Nucleated cell counts per sample were estimated from amplification of reference gene primers within the assay. Sequence reads were collapsed and filtered to measure the absolute abundance of every unique TCRbeta CDR3 rearrangement. For each sample, productive Simpson clonality was calculated by taking the square root of Simpson's diversity index across productive rearrangements. Entries here come from immuneACCESS through TCRdb and include only in-frame sequences with V and J called. Some clones fail to appear in such tables; in the studies checked, an unresolved V gene covers under half of the shortfall, and the cause of the remainder is unknown. Clone size and the V and J calls come from that table; the DNA yielded D and trimming. This sample gives fewer than 200,000 clones in total; around nine tenths of them show up just once. Of the sample, around an eighth is held by the ten largest clones.

Trimming takes 5 bases from V and 14 bases from J, and the germline ends sit 19 bases apart. From cysteine to phenylalanine, the CDR3 is 14 amino acids long. The read is trimmed to its CDR3 DNA, 42 bases read in frame from base 1. Sequences MNHEY (CDR1) and SVGEGT (CDR2) are obtained from the germline V gene. This clonotype was sampled from a woman in her seventies with COVID-19, enrolled during active disease. The chain couples TRBV6-2 or TRBV6-3 to TRBJ1-6; confidence is insufficient to name the D gene. The source material was peripheral blood. The DNA is as follows: TGTGCCAGCAGTACCCTTGCCGCCGAGGGCACCCTCCACTTT. This yields the protein CASSTLAAEGTLHF.